This TCR beta chain was sequenced for a study of T cell responses to AZD1222 COVID-19 vaccine. CDR1 and CDR2 from the germline V gene are SNHLY and FYNNEI. With 6 bases clipped from V and 2 bases from J, the junction kept 8 bases outside the gene matches. This CDR3 comprises 15 residues. This clone was seen a handful of times. The assay was immunoSEQ multiplex PCR, and TCRdb's table has in-frame clones only and misses some. The sample holds roughly 100,000 clones, 87% seen once. Sequenced here: peripheral blood, sampled 28 days after the second AZD1222 dose. The source of this sequence is an adult who received the AZD1222 COVID-19 vaccine. The chain links TRBV2 to TRBJ2-5, with TRBD1 identical over 8 bases. The CDR3: CASRLGTGAQETQYF. The CDR3 region has the DNA TGTGCCAGCAGACTAGGGACAGGAGCACAAGAGACCCAGTACTTC.